The clone carrying this TCR beta chain was seen more than once but under ten times. Its antigen remains unknown. The sample belongs to a study of blood T cells in healthy people across ages. Study-wide results and limits: The long-lived group displayed more naive CD4+ cells, plus higher diversity, than the aged donors did. Older age coincided with a roughly linear decline in TCR beta diversity per million T cells. Calculation of diversity from one million T cells yielded estimates considered to be underestimates.

Germline CDR1 SEHNR, CDR2 FQNEAQ (reference sequence). The V gene lost 5 bases and the J gene lost 7 bases, with 10 bases spanning the gap. This CDR3 spans 12 amino acids. The authors ran a second PCR of roughly 7 to 11 cycles using a sample-barcoded 5' primer and a J-beta primer mix. TCRdb re-called the 5' RACE reads through MiXCR, storing one row per CDR3 protein. Of about 580,000 distinct CDR3 sequences in the sample, 45% to 55% are singletons; the top ten hold around 23%. This receptor was identified in a man older than 75 in good health. The chain uses TRBV7-9 and TRBJ2-3, with D possibly TRBD2 on 5 matching bases. Sequencing was carried out using blood. The CDR3 protein is CASSPTGNTQYF. CDR3 DNA: TGTGCCAGCAGCCCCACCGGGAATACGCAGTATTTT.